This T cell receptor (beta chain) was sequenced for a study of blood T cell repertoires in COVID-19. V was pared by 4 bases and J by 0 bases, with 2 bases of the junction left unmatched. Germline CDR1 is LGHNA and CDR2 is YNFKEQ. The CDR3 has 15 amino acids. Clones were read by immunoSEQ multiplex PCR, and TCRdb kept only the in-frame ones, dropping some. The table lists around 200,000 clones, 84% of them singletons. This chain joins TRBV4-2 and TRBJ2-7; TRBD2 agrees at 11 bases. This clonotype originated in a human donor in a cohort sampled during active COVID-19. Sequencing was done on a sample of peripheral blood. CDR3 in DNA: TGTGCCAGCAGCCGAGGACTAGCGGGCTCCTACGAGCAGTACTTC. It specifies CASSRGLAGSYEQYF.